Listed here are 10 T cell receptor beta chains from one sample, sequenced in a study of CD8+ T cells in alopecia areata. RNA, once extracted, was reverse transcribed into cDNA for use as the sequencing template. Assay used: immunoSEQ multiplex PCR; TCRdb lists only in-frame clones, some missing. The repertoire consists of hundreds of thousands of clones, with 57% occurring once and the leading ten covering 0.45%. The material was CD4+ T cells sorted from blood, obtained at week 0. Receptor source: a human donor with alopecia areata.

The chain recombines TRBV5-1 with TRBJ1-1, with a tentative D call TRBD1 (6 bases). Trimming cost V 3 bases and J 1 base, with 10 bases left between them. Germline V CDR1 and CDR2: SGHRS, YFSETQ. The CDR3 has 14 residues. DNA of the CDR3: TGCGCCAGCAGCTATGCGACAGGGAACACTGAAGCTTTCTTT. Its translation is CASSYATGNTEAFF.

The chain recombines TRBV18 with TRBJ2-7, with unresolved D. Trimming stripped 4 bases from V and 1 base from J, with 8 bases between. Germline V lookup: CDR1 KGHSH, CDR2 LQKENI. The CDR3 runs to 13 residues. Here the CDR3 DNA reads TGTGCCAGCTCACTGGACGGATCCTACGAGCAGTACTTC. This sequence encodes CASSLDGSYEQYF.

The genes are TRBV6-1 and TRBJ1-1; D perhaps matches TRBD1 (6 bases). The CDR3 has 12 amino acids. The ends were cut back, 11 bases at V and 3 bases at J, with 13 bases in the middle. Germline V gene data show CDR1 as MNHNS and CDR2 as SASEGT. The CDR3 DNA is TGTGCCGTATCAACAGGGTACACTGAAGCTTTCTTT. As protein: CAVSTGYTEAFF.

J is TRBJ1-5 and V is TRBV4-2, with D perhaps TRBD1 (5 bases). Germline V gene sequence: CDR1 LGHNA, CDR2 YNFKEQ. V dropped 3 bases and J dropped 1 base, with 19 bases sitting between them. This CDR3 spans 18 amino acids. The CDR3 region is CASSHPTIRRTSNQPQHF. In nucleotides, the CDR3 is TGTGCCAGCAGCCACCCAACCATTAGGCGGACAAGCAATCAGCCCCAGCATTTT.

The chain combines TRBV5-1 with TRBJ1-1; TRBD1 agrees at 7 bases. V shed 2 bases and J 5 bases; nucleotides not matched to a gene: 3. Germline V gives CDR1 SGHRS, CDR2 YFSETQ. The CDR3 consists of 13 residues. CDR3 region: CASSLQGMTEAFF. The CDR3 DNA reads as TGCGCCAGCAGCTTACAGGGGATGACTGAAGCTTTCTTT. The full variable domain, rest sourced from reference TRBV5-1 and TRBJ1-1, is KAGVTQTPRYLIKTRGQQVTLSCSPISGHRSVSWYQQTPGQGLQFLFEYFSETQRNKGNFPGRFSGRQFSNSRSEMNVSTLELGDSALYLCASSLQGMTEAFFGQGTRLTVV.

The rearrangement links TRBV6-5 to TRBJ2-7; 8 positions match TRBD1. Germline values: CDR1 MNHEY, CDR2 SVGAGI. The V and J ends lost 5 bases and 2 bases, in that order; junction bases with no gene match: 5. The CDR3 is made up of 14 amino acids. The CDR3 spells CASSPRGPTYEQYF. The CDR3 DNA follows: TGTGCCAGCAGTCCCAGGGGGCCTACCTACGAGCAGTACTTC.

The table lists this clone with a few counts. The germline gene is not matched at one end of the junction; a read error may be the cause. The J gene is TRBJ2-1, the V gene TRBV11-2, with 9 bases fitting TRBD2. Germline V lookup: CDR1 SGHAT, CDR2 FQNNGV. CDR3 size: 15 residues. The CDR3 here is CASNLIAGVYNEQFF. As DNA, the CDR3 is TGTGCCAGCAACTTAATAGCGGGAGTCTACAATGAGCAGTTCTTC.

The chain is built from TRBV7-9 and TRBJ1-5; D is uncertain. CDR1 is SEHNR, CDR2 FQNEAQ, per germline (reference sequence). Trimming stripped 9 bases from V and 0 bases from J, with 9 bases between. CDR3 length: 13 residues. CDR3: CASQRDSNQPQHF. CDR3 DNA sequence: TGTGCCAGTCAACGGGATAGCAATCAGCCCCAGCATTTT.

The CDR3 region has the DNA TGTGCCTGGCGTACCCAAGGGGGCAGGGATCAGCCCCAGCATTTT. Amino acid sequence: CAWRTQGGRDQPQHF. The rearrangement links TRBV30 to TRBJ1-5; TRBD1 agrees at 7 bases. There are 15 residues in the CDR3. V was clipped by 5 bases and J by 5 bases; unmatched bases: 12. Germline V gene sequence: CDR1 GTSNPN, CDR2 SVGIG (reference sequence).

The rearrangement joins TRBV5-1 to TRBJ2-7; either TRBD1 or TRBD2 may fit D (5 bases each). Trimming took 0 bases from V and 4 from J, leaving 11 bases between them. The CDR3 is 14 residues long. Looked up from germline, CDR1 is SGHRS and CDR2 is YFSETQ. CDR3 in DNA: TGCGCCAGCAGCTTGGTACCAGGGAGATACGAGCAGTACTTC. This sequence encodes CASSLVPGRYEQYF.